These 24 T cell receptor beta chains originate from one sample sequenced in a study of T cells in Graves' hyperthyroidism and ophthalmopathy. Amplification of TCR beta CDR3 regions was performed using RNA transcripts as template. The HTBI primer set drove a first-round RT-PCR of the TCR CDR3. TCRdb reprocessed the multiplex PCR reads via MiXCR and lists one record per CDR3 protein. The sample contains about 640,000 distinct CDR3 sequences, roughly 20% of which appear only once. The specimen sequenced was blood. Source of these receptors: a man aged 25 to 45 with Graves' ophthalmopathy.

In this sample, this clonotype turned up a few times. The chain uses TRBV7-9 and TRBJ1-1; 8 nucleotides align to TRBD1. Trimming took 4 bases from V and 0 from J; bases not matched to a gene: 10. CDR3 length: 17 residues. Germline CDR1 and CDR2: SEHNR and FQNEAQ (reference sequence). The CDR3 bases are TGTGCCAGCAGCTCCACCCCCGGCAGGGGGCTGAACACTGAAGCTTTCTTT. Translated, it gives CASSSTPGRGLNTEAFF.

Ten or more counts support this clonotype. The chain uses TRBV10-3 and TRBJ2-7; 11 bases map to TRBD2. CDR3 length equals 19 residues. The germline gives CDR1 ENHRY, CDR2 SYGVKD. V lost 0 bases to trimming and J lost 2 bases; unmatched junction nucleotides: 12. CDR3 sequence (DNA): TGTGCCATCAGTGAGTCGGTCTCGGCTAGCGGGAGGTTCCCCTACGAGCAGTACTTC. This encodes CAISESVSASGRFPYEQYF.

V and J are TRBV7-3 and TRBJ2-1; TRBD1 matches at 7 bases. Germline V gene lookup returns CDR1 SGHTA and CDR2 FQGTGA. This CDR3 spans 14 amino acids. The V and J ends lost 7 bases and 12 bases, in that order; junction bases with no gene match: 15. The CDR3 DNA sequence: TGTGCCAGCACCACCCAGAGACAGGGCGAGGGGCAGTTCTTC. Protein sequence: CASTTQRQGEGQFF.

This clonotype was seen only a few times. CDR3 in amino acids: CASSDGTSLLGTGELFF. Written as DNA, the CDR3 is TGCGCCAGCAGCGACGGGACTAGCCTCCTAGGCACCGGGGAGCTGTTTTTT. V and J are TRBV5-1 and TRBJ2-2, with 9 bases identical to TRBD2. This CDR3 has 17 residues. Losses at the gene ends were 4 bases for V and 4 bases for J; bases not matched to a gene: 11. Germline V gene data show CDR1 as SGHRS and CDR2 as YFSETQ.

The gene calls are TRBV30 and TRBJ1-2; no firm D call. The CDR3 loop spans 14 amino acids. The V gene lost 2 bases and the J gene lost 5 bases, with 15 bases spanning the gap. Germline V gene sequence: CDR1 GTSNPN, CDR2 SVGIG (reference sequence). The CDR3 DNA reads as TGTGCCTGGAGTACTCCGGACGCTATTTATGGCTACACCTTC. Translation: CAWSTPDAIYGYTF.

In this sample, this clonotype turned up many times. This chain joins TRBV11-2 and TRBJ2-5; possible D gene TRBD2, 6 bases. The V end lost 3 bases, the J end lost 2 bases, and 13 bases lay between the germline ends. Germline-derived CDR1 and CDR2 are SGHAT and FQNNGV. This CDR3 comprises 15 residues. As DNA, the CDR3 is TGTGCCAGCAGCTTTCTTGGCGGGGCTCAAGAGACCCAGTACTTC. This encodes CASSFLGGAQETQYF.

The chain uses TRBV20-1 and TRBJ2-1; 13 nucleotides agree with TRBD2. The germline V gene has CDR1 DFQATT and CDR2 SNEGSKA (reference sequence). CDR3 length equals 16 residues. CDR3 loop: CSTLAGGPSGDNEQFF. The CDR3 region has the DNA TGCAGCACACTAGCGGGAGGGCCCTCAGGGGACAATGAGCAGTTCTTC.

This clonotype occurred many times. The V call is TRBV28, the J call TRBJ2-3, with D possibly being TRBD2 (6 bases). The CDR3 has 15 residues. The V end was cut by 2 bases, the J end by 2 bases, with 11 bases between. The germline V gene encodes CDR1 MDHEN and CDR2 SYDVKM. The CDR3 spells CASSLRRELTDTQYF. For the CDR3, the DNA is TGTGCCAGCAGTTTAAGGCGGGAACTCACAGATACGCAGTATTTT.

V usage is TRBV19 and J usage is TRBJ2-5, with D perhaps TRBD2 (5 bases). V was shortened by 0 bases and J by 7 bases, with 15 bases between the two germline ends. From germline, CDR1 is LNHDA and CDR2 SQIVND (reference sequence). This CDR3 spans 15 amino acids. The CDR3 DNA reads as TGTGCCAGTAGTATAGATCCCAGCCACCTAGCGACCCAGTACTTC. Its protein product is CASSIDPSHLATQYF.

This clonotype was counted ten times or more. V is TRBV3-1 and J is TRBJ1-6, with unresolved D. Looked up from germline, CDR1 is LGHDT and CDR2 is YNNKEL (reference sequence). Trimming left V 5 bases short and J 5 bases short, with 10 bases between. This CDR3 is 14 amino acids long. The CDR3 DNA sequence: TGTGCCAGCAGCGATGACACCGATAATTCACCCCTCCACTTT. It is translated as CASSDDTDNSPLHF. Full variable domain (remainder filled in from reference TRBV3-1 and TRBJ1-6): DTAVSQTPKYLVTQMGNDKSIKCEQNLGHDTMYWYKQDSKKFLKIMFSYNNKELIINETVPNRFSPKSPDKAHLNLHINSLELGDSAVYFCASSDDTDNSPLHFGNGTRLTVT.

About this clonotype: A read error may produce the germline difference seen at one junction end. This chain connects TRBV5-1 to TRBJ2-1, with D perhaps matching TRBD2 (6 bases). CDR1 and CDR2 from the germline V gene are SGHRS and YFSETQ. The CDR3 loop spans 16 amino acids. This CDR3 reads CASSLGLSGSSGEQSF. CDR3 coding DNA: TGCGCCAGCAGCTTGGGACTTTCCGGTAGTTCGGGGGAGCAGTCCTTC. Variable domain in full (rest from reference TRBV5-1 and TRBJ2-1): KAGVTQTPRYLIKTRGQQVTLSCSPISGHRSVSWYQQTPGQGLQFLFEYFSETQRNKGNFPGRFSGRQFSNSRSEMNVSTLELGDSALYLCASSLGLSGSSGEQSFGPGTRLTVL.

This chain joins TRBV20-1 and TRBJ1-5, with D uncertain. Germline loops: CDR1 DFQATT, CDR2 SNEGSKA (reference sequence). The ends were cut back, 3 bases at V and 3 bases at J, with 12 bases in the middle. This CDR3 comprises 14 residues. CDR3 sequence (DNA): TGCAGTGCTAGCCCGGGTCGTGTCAATCAGCCCCAGCATTTT. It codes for CSASPGRVNQPQHF.

The CDR3 nucleotides are TGTGCCAGCAGCTTAGGAGGGACAGGGGGCCGGTATGGCTACACCTTC. This gives the protein CASSLGGTGGRYGYTF. This rearrangement joins TRBV13 to TRBJ1-2; 12 bases map to TRBD1. Looked up from germline, CDR1 is PRHDT and CDR2 is FYEKMQ (reference sequence). This CDR3 is built from 16 residues. J gave up 5 bases and V 0 bases, and 4 bases lay outside the gene matches.

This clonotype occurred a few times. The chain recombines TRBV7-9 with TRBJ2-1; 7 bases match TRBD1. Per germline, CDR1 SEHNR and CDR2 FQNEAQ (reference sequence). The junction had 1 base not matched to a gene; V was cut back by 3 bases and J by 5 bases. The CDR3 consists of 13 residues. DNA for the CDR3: TGTGCCAGCAGCTTCGACAGGGACAATGAGCAGTTCTTC. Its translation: CASSFDRDNEQFF.

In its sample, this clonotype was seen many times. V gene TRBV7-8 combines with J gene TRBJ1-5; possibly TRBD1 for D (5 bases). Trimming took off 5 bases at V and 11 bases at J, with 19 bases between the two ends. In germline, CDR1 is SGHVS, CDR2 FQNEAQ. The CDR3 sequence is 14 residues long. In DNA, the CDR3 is TGTGCCAGCAGCCTTACAGGTTTTGGATCGGCCCAGCATTTT. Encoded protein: CASSLTGFGSAQHF.

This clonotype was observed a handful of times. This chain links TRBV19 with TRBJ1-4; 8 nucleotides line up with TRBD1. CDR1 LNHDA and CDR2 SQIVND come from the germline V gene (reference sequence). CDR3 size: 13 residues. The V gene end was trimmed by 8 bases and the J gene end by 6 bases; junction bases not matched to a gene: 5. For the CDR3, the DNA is TGTGCCAGTGCCGGACAGGGCTATGAAAAACTGTTTTTT. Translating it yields CASAGQGYEKLFF.

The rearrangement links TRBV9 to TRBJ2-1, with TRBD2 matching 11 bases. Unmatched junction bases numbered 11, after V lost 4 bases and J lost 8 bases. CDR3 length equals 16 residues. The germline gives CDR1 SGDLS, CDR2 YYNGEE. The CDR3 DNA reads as TGTGCCAGCAGCACCTATAGCGGGAGGGCCCTCTATGAGCAGTTCTTC. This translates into CASSTYSGRALYEQFF. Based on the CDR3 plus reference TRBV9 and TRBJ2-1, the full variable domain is DSGVTQTPKHLITATGQRVTLRCSPRSGDLSVYWYQQSLDQGLQFLIQYYNGEERAKGNILERFSAQQFPDLHSELNLSSLELGDSALYFCASSTYSGRALYEQFFGPGTRLTVL.

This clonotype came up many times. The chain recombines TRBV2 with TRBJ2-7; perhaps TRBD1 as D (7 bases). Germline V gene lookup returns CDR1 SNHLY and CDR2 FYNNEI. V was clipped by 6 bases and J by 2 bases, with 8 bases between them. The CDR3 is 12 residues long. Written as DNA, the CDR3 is TGTGCCAGCAGCAGGGGGGCCTACGAGCAGTACTTC. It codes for CASSRGAYEQYF.

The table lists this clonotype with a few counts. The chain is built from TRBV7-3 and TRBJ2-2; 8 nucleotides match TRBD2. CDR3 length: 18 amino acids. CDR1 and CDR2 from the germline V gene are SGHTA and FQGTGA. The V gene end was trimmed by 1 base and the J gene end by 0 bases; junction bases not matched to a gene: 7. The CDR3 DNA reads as TGTGCCAGCAGCTTAAAGAGCGGGAGAAGGGCGAACACCGGGGAGCTGTTTTTT. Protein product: CASSLKSGRRANTGELFF. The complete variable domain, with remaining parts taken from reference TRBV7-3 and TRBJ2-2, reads GAGVSQTPSNKVTEKGKYVELRCDPISGHTALYWYRQSLGQGPEFLIYFQGTGAADDSGLPNDRFFAVRPEGSVSTLKIQRTERGDSAVYLCASSLKSGRRANTGELFFGEGSRLTVL.

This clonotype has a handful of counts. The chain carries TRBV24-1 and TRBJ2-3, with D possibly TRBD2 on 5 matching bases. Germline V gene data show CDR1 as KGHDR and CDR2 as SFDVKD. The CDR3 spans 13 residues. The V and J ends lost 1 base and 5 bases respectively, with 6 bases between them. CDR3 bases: TGTGCCACCAGTGATTTTGGAGGAGATACGCAGTATTTT. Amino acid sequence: CATSDFGGDTQYF.

CDR3 nucleotide sequence: TGTGCCAGCAGCCCAGAATTGAGACTAGCCAAAAACATTCAGTACTTC. Its translation: CASSPELRLAKNIQYF. The chain carries TRBV6-1 and TRBJ2-4, with D uncertain. Trimming shortened V by 6 bases and J by 0 bases, and 15 bases separated the two germline ends. In germline, CDR1 is MNHNS, CDR2 SASEGT. The CDR3 consists of 16 residues.

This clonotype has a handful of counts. The DNA of the CDR3 is TGTGCCAGCAGCCAAGGGGAAGTTTCTGGGGCCAACGTCCTGACTTTC. This translates into CASSQGEVSGANVLTF. The chain combines TRBV4-2 with TRBJ2-6; no firm D call. V was clipped by 1 base and J by 1 base, with 8 bases between them. This CDR3 has 16 residues. From germline, CDR1 is LGHNA and CDR2 YNFKEQ.

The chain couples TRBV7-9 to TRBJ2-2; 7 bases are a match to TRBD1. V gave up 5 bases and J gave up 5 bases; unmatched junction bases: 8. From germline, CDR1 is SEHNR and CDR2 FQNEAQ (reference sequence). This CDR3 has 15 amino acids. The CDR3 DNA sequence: TGTGCCAGCAGCGGGGGACAGCGGAGGACCGGGGAGCTGTTTTTT. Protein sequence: CASSGGQRRTGELFF.

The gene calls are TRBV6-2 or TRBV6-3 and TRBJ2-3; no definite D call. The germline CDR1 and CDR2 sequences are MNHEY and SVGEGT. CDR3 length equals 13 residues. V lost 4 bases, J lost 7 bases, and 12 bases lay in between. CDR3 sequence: CASSWSTSNTQYF. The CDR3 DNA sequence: TGTGCCAGCAGTTGGAGTACGTCAAATACGCAGTATTTT.